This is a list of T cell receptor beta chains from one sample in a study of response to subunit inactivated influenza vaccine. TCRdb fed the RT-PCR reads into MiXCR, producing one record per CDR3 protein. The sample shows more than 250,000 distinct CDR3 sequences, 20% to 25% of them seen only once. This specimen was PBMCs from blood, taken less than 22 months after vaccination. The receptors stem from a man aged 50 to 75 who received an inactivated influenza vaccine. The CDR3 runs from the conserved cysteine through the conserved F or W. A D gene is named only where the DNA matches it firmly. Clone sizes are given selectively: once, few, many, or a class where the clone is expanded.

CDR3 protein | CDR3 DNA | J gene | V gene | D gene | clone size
CASSPSTANYGYTF | TGTGCCAGCAGCCCCTCGACGGCTAACTATGGCTACACCTTC | TRBJ1-2 | TRBV7-9 | - | -
CATMTLPPLHF | TGTGCCACCATGACCTTACCACCCCTCCACTTT | TRBJ1-6 | TRBV2 | - | few
CASSYSMTGGYTF | TGTGCCAGCAGTTACTCGATGACAGGCGGCTACACCTTC | TRBJ1-2 | TRBV6-6 | - | -
CATSDTTSGSIDEQFF | TGTGCCACCAGTGACACGACTAGCGGGAGTATCGATGAGCAGTTCTTC | TRBJ2-1 | TRBV24-1 | TRBD2 | -
CASSLAPRSSYNEQFF | TGTGCCAGCAGCTTAGCGCCCAGGAGCTCCTACAATGAGCAGTTCTTC | TRBJ2-1 | TRBV7-8 | - | -
CASRFRLSDTEAFF | TGTGCCAGCAGGTTTCGCCTTTCGGACACTGAAGCTTTCTTT | TRBJ1-1 | TRBV7-2 | - | -
CASSSRDANTEAFF | TGTGCCAGCAGCTCCCGGGACGCGAACACTGAAGCTTTCTTT | TRBJ1-1 | TRBV3-1 | - | few
CASKGTGRFSEQFF | TGTGCCAGCAAGGGGACAGGCCGGTTCTCGGAGCAGTTCTTC | TRBJ2-1 | TRBV25-1 | TRBD1 | -
CASSRGGGQGSNQPQHF | TGTGCCAGCAGCCGCGGGGGGGGACAGGGATCAAATCAGCCCCAGCATTTT | TRBJ1-5 | TRBV12-3/TRBV12-4 | TRBD1 | -
CASSTRTSGPNTGELFF | TGTGCCAGCAGCACACGTACTAGCGGGCCTAACACCGGGGAGCTGTTTTTT | TRBJ2-2 | TRBV7-9 | TRBD2 | -